This T cell receptor (beta chain) was sequenced in a study of cytomegalovirus exposure and HLA in healthy donors. Whole-study context: As an earlier analysis found, about 200 million T cells yielded approximately 110 million unique TCR beta sequences.

Trimming left V 5 bases short and J 8 bases short, with 19 bases between. The CDR3 is 15 residues long. CDR1 and CDR2 from the germline V gene are LNHDA and SQIVND (reference sequence). Study conclusions and caveats: A few chains linked to CMV were shown in vitro to be specific for CMV antigens. Association of 17,000 or so TCR beta sequences with HLA alleles was found at 0.05 false discovery rate in a later analysis.

Sampled while nominally healthy, donors likely had unrecorded immune exposures. About this clone: Its antigen is still unknown.

Amplification used 60 Vbeta primers and 13 Jbeta primers. Sequencing was performed with immunoSEQ multiplex PCR; in TCRdb, only in-frame clones are kept and a portion is missing. The sample shows about 130,000 clones, 75% to 80% of them seen only once. Sample: PBMCs. V is TRBV19 and J is TRBJ2-1; D perhaps matches TRBD1 (6 bases). This sequence was found in a male donor in good health and CMV-seronegative. The DNA of the CDR3 is TGTGCCAGTAGTTCACAGGGTTCCCGAGGGGATGAGCAGTTCTTC. This gives the protein CASSSQGSRGDEQFF. Looking up the rest from reference TRBV19 and TRBJ2-1 gives the full variable domain: DGGITQSPKYLFRKEGQNVTLSCEQNLNHDAMYWYRQDPGQGLRLIYYSQIVNDFQKGDIAEGYSVSREKKESFPLTVTSAQKNPTAFYLCASSSQGSRGDEQFFGPGTRLTVL.